This TCR beta chain was identified in a study of cytomegalovirus exposure and HLA in healthy donors. Turning to the study itself: Earlier findings included some 100 million unique TCR beta sequences obtained from around 180 million T cells.

CDR3 length: 13 amino acids. Germline V gene sequence: CDR1 SSHAT, CDR2 FNYEAQ (reference sequence). This clone was counted a few times. Its target is not known. One end of the junction varies from germline; a read error may be responsible. General study results and limits: The authors later found HLA-associated TCR beta chains more clonally expanded than equally common others. A later analysis linked a missense variant in DCLRE1C to the trimming of TCR beta V and J genes.

The PCR was carried out with 60 Vbeta primers and 13 Jbeta primers. Original methodology: Per a later analysis, the number of unique TCR beta chains was about 80 million, of which roughly 11 million were shared. Profiled with immunoSEQ multiplex PCR; TCRdb holds only in-frame clones, not every one. D and trimming come from the DNA, and the V and J calls and clone size come from that table. The sample records roughly 80,000 clones, about four fifths being singletons. The rearrangement links TRBV7-7 to TRBJ2-7; 7 nucleotides match TRBD1. The TCR was taken from a woman in her twenties or thirties in good health and CMV-seronegative. Sequenced material: PBMCs. This chain's CDR3 is CASSYRGGYEQYF. In DNA form, the CDR3 reads TGTGCTAGCAGCTACAGGGGCGGCTACGAGCAGTACTTC.